The 21 T cell receptor beta chains below were found in one sample sequenced in a study of CD8 T cells in ankylosing spondylitis. MiXCR, applied by TCRdb to the 5' RACE reads, yields one record per CDR3 protein. Of approximately 260,000 distinct CDR3 sequences in the sample, less than 10% are singletons; the top ten hold around 7%. Sequencing was carried out using blood, either unsorted or a sorted T cell fraction (not recorded which). The receptors originated from a male donor with ankylosing spondylitis or in good health (not recorded which).

V is TRBV5-6 and J is TRBJ1-4; perhaps TRBD1 as D (5 bases). CDR1 SGHDT and CDR2 YYEEEE come from the germline V gene. The CDR3 sequence is 13 residues long. V lost 4 bases to trimming and J lost 7 bases, with 11 bases between them. The CDR3 sequence: CASSTPGSEKLFF. The CDR3 nucleotides read TGTGCCAGCAGCACCCCAGGGAGTGAAAAACTGTTTTTT.

This clonotype appeared a few times. The V call is TRBV19, the J call TRBJ2-7; 7 bases line up with TRBD1. V trimming: 3 bases; J trimming: 3 bases; junction bases outside the gene matches: 2. Germline CDR1 and CDR2: LNHDA and SQIVND (reference sequence). This CDR3 has 13 residues. The CDR3 nucleotides are TGTGCCAGTAGTATTGGGACAGTCTACGAGCAGTACTTC. Protein sequence: CASSIGTVYEQYF.

In its sample, this clonotype was seen many times. The chain carries TRBV6-2 or TRBV6-3 and TRBJ2-1; D is unresolved. The CDR3 runs to 13 residues. Germline CDR1 reads MNHEY; CDR2 reads SVGEGT. Between the trimmed V and J ends, which lost 3 bases and 6 bases, there was a span of 9 bases. CDR3 region: CASSYLASNEQFF. CDR3 bases: TGTGCCAGCAGTTATTTGGCTAGCAATGAGCAGTTCTTC.

V gene TRBV2 combines with J gene TRBJ2-3; 7 bases map to TRBD1. Germline-derived CDR1 and CDR2 are SNHLY and FYNNEI. The CDR3 runs 14 residues. Trimming removed 2 bases from V and 4 bases from J; junction bases left unmatched: 3. Here the CDR3 DNA reads TGTGCCAGCAGTGAAAGGGGGCGGGCAGATACGCAGTATTTT. Translated, it gives CASSERGRADTQYF.

This clonotype has ten or more counts. The CDR3 here is CSAADRSSYEQYF. CDR3 DNA: TGCAGTGCTGCGGACAGGAGCTCCTACGAGCAGTACTTC. The chain links TRBV20-1 to TRBJ2-7, with 7 bases fitting TRBD1. The germline CDR1 and CDR2 sequences are DFQATT and SNEGSKA (reference sequence). CDR3 size: 13 residues. J was trimmed by 0 bases and V by 5 bases; bases with no gene match: 4.

This clonotype was detected ten times or more. The rearrangement uses TRBV4-2 and TRBJ1-5; D perhaps matches TRBD1 (5 bases). CDR1 and CDR2 from the germline V gene are LGHNA and YNFKEQ. This CDR3 is 16 amino acids long. Between the trimmed V and J ends, which lost 0 bases and 2 bases, there was a span of 11 bases. The DNA for the CDR3 is TGTGCCAGCAGCCAAGAGGGGGTAGTGGGCAATCAGCCCCAGCATTTT. Amino acid sequence: CASSQEGVVGNQPQHF.

This clonotype was seen ten or more times. The V call is TRBV4-2, the J call TRBJ1-1; tentatively, D is TRBD1 (5 bases). The ends were cut back, 1 base at V and 0 bases at J, with 12 bases in the middle. This CDR3 spans 16 amino acids. CDR1 and CDR2 (germline): LGHNA, YNFKEQ. CDR3 protein: CASSQGRGVLNTEAFF. CDR3 DNA: TGTGCCAGCAGCCAAGGCCGAGGGGTGTTGAACACTGAAGCTTTCTTT.

Many counts were recorded for this clonotype. This chain joins TRBV4-3 and TRBJ1-3; D unresolved. Germline V gives CDR1 LGHNA, CDR2 YSLEER. Trimming cost V 1 base and J 1 base, with 8 bases left between them. This CDR3 comprises 15 residues. CDR3 nucleotides: TGCGCCAGCAGCCAAGTACCGGATTCTGGAAACACCATATATTTT. This encodes CASSQVPDSGNTIYF.

The chain's CDR3 is CASSLTGTRSETQYF. DNA for the CDR3: TGCGCCAGCAGCTTGACAGGGACTAGGTCAGAGACCCAGTACTTC. This sequence joins TRBV5-1 and TRBJ2-5; 8 bases map to TRBD2. V dropped 1 base and J dropped 4; count of bases not matched to a gene: 6. Looked up from germline, CDR1 is SGHRS and CDR2 is YFSETQ. There are 15 residues in the CDR3.

This clonotype was detected ten times or more. The chain employs TRBV5-1 and TRBJ2-4; tentatively, D is TRBD2 (6 bases). This CDR3 is 15 amino acids long. Between the trimmed V and J ends, which lost 3 bases and 3 bases, there was a span of 13 bases. Germline CDR1 SGHRS, CDR2 YFSETQ. CDR3 DNA sequence: TGCGCCAGCAGCTCGGAGGTGGAGGGCAAAAACATTCAGTACTTC. It specifies CASSSEVEGKNIQYF.

On this clonotype: A read error is possible here, since a much larger clone lies one base away. No conserved phenylalanine or tryptophan ends this CDR3, so it is likely a read error. The gene calls are TRBV28 and TRBJ2-7; D remains ambiguous. V lost 1 base, J lost 4 bases, and 14 bases lay in between. The CDR3 runs to 15 residues. Germline values: CDR1 MDHEN, CDR2 SYDVKM. CDR3 DNA sequence: TGTGCCAGCAGTTTATTGAGACATCGACCTTACGAGCAGTACTTA. This gives the protein CASSLLRHRPYEQYL.

Only a few counts were recorded for this clonotype. CDR3 region: CASSSERGVHTQYF. CDR3 bases: TGTGCCAGCAGCTCCGAGCGGGGGGTACATACGCAGTATTTT. This chain connects TRBV7-9 to TRBJ2-3, with 9 bases lining up with TRBD2. The trim removed 4 bases at V and 7 bases at J, leaving 6 bases unmatched. Germline assignment: CDR1 SEHNR and CDR2 FQNEAQ (reference sequence). CDR3 length: 14 amino acids.

This clonotype was counted many times. The chain joins TRBV6-4 to TRBJ2-1, with 13 nucleotides matching TRBD2. Germline CDR1 is MRHNA and CDR2 is SNTAGT. Trimming at V came to 6 bases and at J to 5 bases, leaving 4 bases not matched to a gene. This CDR3 region has 15 residues. The CDR3 nucleotides are TGTGCCAGCAGCTTAGGGACTAGCGGGGACAATGAGCAGTTCTTC. This gives the protein CASSLGTSGDNEQFF.

At least ten counts were recorded for this clonotype. The rearrangement uses TRBV24-1 and TRBJ1-1, with TRBD1 as a possible D gene (5 bases). Germline-derived CDR1 and CDR2 are KGHDR and SFDVKD. The CDR3 spans 16 residues. The V gene lost 4 bases and the J gene lost 1 base, with 15 bases spanning the gap. This CDR3 is CATSERDFRENTEAFF. CDR3 DNA sequence: TGTGCCACCAGTGAGAGGGACTTCCGGGAGAACACTGAAGCTTTCTTT.

This clonotype was recorded at least ten times. The rearrangement joins TRBV9 to TRBJ2-3; weak D call: TRBD1 (7 bases). Trimming removed 0 bases at V and 6 bases at J, with 17 bases between. CDR1 and CDR2 (germline): SGDLS, YYNGEE. The CDR3 runs 16 residues. CDR3 sequence: CASSVAPQGGRDTQYF. CDR3 DNA: TGTGCCAGCAGCGTAGCCCCCCAGGGGGGAAGGGATACGCAGTATTTT.

This chain links TRBV20-1 with TRBJ2-7, with unresolved D. CDR3 length: 15 amino acids. Germline V CDR1 and CDR2: DFQATT, SNEGSKA (reference sequence). Deletions cut 0 bases from V and 2 bases from J, with 14 bases between. The CDR3 bases are TGCAGTGCTAGAGATTTTCTGGACGGTACCTACGAGCAGTACTTC. It is translated as CSARDFLDGTYEQYF.

This clonotype has at least ten counts. This chain connects TRBV27 to TRBJ2-1; the match to TRBD1 covers 7 bases. The CDR3 length is 17 residues. Germline lookup yields CDR1 MNHEY and CDR2 SMNVEV (reference sequence). V was clipped by 2 bases and J by 8 bases; unmatched bases: 15. CDR3 sequence: CASSLELTGTAMHEQFF. CDR3 nucleotides: TGTGCCAGCAGTTTAGAGCTAACCGGGACAGCGATGCATGAGCAGTTCTTC.

The chain recombines TRBV12-3 or TRBV12-4 with TRBJ1-2; D is possibly TRBD1 (5 bases). This CDR3 contains 13 residues. V was trimmed by 10 bases and J by 2 bases, leaving 14 bases between them. The CDR3 here is CATKTGGNYGYTF. In nucleotides, the CDR3 is TGTGCCACCAAGACCGGGGGGAACTATGGCTACACCTTC.

This clonotype came up many times. The chain uses TRBV10-3 and TRBJ2-5, with D unresolved. V shed 6 bases and J shed 5 bases, with 13 bases lying between them. Germline CDR1 ENHRY, CDR2 SYGVKD. This CDR3 is built from 13 residues. CDR3 sequence reads: CAISRALGETQYF. The CDR3 coding sequence is TGTGCCATCAGCCGAGCTCTGGGGGAGACCCAGTACTTC.

The J gene is TRBJ2-5, the V gene TRBV7-9, with 11 bases matching TRBD1. This CDR3 has 15 residues. Per germline, CDR1 SEHNR and CDR2 FQNEAQ (reference sequence). The V and J ends lost 4 bases and 4 bases, in that order; junction bases with no gene match: 5. The chain's CDR3 is CASSSWTGGIETQYF. DNA for the CDR3: TGTGCCAGCAGCTCATGGACAGGGGGCATAGAGACCCAGTACTTC.

This clonotype has just a few counts. The chain carries TRBV11-2 and TRBJ2-1; no clear D. The CDR3 is made up of 16 amino acids. Germline values: CDR1 SGHAT, CDR2 FQNNGV. V was pared by 4 bases and J by 0 bases, with 13 bases between. CDR3 DNA sequence: TGTGCCAGCAGCTCACTGACTGGGCGCTCCTACAATGAGCAGTTCTTC. This gives the protein CASSSLTGRSYNEQFF.